This TCR beta chain was found in a study of OX40 agonist ivuxolimab in advanced cancers. About the study: Cancers in dose escalation were hepatocellular, melanoma, renal cell and head and neck. The group had a mean age of about 60 years, ranged from about 23 to 79, and was roughly 83% male.

A word on this clone: Its specificity is unknown.

Study-level results: Normalized T-cell clonal expansion was also low in a subset of nonresponders.

Profiling relied on immunoSEQ multiplex PCR, and the TCRdb table lists in-frame clones only, not all of them. The table includes around 40,000 clones, around 92% detected once. V gave up 0 bases and J gave up 4 bases, with 4 bases separating them. The CDR3 has 12 amino acids. The germline CDR1 and CDR2 sequences are SEHNR and FQNEAQ (reference sequence). The TCR comes from an adult with an advanced solid tumor such as melanoma, head and neck, liver or kidney cancer. The chain couples TRBV7-9 to TRBJ2-7; D gene ambiguous. The sequences come from CD4+ or CD8+ T cells sorted from blood, collected in a trial of the OX40 agonist ivuxolimab. CDR3: CASSLAQYEQYV. The CDR3 nucleotides are TGTGCCAGCAGCTTAGCCCAATACGAGCAGTACGTC.